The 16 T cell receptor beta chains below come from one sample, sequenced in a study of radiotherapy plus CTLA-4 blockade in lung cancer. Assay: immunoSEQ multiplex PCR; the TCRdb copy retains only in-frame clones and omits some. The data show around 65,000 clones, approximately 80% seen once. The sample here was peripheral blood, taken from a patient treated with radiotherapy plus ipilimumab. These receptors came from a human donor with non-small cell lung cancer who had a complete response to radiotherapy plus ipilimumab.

The CDR3 coding sequence is TGTGCCAGCAGAGTTCTCTCTGGGGCCAACGTCCTGACTTTC. This sequence encodes CASRVLSGANVLTF. The chain carries TRBV6-1 and TRBJ2-6; D not certain. Between the trimmed V and J ends, which lost 6 bases and 0 bases, there was a span of 6 bases. This CDR3 is 14 amino acids long. Looked up from germline, CDR1 is MNHNS and CDR2 is SASEGT.

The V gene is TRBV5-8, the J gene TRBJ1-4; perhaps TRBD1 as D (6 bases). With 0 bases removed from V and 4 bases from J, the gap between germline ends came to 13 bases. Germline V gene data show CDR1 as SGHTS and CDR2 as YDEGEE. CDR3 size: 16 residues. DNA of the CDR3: TGTGCCAGCAGCTTGGCCCCGGGACACAGTAATGAAAAACTGTTTTTT. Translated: CASSLAPGHSNEKLFF. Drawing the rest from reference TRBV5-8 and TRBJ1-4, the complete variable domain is EAGVTQSPTHLIKTRGQQATLRCSPISGHTSVYWYQQALGLGLQFLLWYDEGEERNRGNFPPRFSGRQFPNYSSELNVNALELEDSALYLCASSLAPGHSNEKLFFGSGTQLSVL.

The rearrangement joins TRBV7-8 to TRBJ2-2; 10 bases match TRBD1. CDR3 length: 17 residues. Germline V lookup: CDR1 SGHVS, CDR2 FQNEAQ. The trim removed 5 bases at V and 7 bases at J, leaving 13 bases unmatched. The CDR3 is CASSPKGPGTGVGELFF. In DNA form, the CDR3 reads TGTGCCAGCAGCCCAAAAGGCCCCGGGACAGGGGTCGGGGAGCTGTTTTTT.

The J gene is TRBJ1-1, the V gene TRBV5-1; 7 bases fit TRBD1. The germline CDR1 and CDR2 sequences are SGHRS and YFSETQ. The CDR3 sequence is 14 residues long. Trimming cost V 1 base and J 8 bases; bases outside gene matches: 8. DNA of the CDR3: TGCGCCAGCAGCTTGAATGCAGGGGGTGGGGAAGCTTTCTTT. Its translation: CASSLNAGGGEAFF.

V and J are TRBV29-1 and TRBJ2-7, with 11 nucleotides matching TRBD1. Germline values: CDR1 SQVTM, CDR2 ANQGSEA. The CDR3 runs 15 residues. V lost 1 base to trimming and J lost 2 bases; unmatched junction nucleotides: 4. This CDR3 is CSVEGGDRGAYEQYF. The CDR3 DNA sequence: TGCAGCGTTGAAGGGGGGGACAGGGGGGCCTACGAGCAGTACTTC.

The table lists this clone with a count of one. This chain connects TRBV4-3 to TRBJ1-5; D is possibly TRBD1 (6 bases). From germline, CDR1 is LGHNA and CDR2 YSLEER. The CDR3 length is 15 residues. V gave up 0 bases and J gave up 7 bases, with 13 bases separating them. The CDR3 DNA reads TGCGCCAGCAGCCAAGATCACTCGCAGGGGCAGCCCCAGCATTTT. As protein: CASSQDHSQGQPQHF.

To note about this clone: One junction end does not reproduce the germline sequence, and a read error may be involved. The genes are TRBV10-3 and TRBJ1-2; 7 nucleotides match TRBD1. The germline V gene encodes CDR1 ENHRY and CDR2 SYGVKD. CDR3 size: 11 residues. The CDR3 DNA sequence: TGCACCACAGGGGACGCCTATGGCTACACCTTC. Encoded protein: CTTGDAYGYTF.

The CDR3 sequence: CASSLGRAETEAFF. The CDR3 bases are TGCGCCAGCAGCCTCGGGAGAGCGGAGACTGAAGCTTTCTTT. The genes are TRBV5-1 and TRBJ1-1; D remains unclear. CDR3 size: 14 residues. Germline-derived CDR1 and CDR2 are SGHRS and YFSETQ. Between the trimmed V and J ends, which lost 4 bases and 5 bases, there was a span of 15 bases. Full variable domain (outside the CDR3, taken from reference TRBV5-1 and TRBJ1-1): KAGVTQTPRYLIKTRGQQVTLSCSPISGHRSVSWYQQTPGQGLQFLFEYFSETQRNKGNFPGRFSGRQFSNSRSEMNVSTLELGDSALYLCASSLGRAETEAFFGQGTRLTVV.

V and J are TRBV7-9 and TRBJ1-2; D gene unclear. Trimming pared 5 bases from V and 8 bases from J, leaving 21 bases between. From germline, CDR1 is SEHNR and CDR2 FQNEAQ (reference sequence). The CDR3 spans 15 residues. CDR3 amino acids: CASSPDLGRAAGYTF. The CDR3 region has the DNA TGTGCCAGCAGCCCCGATTTGGGTAGAGCGGCGGGCTACACCTTC.

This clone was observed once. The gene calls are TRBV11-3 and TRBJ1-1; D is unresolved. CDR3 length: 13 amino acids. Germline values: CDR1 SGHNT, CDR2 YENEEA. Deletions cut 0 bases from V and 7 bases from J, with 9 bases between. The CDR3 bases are TGTGCCAGCAGCTTAGATCAGAGGTTTGAAGCTTTCTTT. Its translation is CASSLDQRFEAFF.

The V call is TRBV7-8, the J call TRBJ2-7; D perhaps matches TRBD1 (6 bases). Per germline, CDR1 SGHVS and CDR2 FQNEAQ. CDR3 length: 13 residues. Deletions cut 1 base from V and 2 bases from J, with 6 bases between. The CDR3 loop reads CASSLDRAYEQYV. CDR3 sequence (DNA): TGTGCCAGCAGCTTAGACAGGGCCTACGAGCAGTACGTC.

In nucleotides, the CDR3 is TGCGCCAGCAGCCAAGATTCGGTTGGGGGTGGCTACAATGAGCAGTTCTTC. Its protein is CASSQDSVGGGYNEQFF. This chain links TRBV4-3 with TRBJ2-1; perhaps D is TRBD1 or TRBD2 (5 bases each). The CDR3 totals 17 residues. The V end lost 0 bases, the J end lost 3 bases, and 15 bases lay between the germline ends. Germline V gene data show CDR1 as LGHNA and CDR2 as YSLEER.

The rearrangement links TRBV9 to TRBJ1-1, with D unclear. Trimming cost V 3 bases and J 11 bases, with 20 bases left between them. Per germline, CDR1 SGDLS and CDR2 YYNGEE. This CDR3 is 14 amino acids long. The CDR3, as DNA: TGTGCCAGCAGCGCCGGTGAGGGTGCTATCTCGGCTTTCTTT. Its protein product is CASSAGEGAISAFF. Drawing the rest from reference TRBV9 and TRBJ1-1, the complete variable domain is DSGVTQTPKHLITATGQRVTLRCSPRSGDLSVYWYQQSLDQGLQFLIQYYNGEERAKGNILERFSAQQFPDLHSELNLSSLELGDSALYFCASSAGEGAISAFFGQGTRLTVV.

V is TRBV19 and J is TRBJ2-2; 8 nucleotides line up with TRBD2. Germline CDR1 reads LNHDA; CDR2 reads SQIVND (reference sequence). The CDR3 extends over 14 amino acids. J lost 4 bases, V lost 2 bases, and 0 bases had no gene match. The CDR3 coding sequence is TGTGCCAGTAGTATACGGGAGGGCACCGGGGAGCTGTTTTTT. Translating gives CASSIREGTGELFF.

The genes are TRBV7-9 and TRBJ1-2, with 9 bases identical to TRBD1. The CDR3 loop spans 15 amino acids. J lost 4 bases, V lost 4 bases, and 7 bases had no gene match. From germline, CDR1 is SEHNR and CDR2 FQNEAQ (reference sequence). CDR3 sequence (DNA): TGTGCCAGCAGCTCGGGACAGGGCATAGGCTATGGCTACACCTTC. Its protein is CASSSGQGIGYGYTF.

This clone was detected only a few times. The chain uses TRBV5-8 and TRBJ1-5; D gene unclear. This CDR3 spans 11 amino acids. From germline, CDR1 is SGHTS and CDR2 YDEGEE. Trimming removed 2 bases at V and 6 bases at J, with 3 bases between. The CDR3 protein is CASSLAQPQHF. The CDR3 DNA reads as TGTGCCAGCAGCTTAGCTCAGCCCCAGCATTTT.